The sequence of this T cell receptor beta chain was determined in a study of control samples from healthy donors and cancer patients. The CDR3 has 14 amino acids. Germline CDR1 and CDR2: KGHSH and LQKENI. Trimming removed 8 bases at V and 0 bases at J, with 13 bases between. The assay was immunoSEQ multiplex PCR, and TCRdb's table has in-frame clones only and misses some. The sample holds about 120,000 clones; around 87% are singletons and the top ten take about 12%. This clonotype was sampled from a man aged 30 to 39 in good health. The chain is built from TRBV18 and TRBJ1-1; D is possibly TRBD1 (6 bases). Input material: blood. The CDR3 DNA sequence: TGTGCCAGCCACACAGGGATCATGAACACTGAAGCTTTCTTT. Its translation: CASHTGIMNTEAFF.